The entry below describes one T cell receptor beta chain. The data derive from a study of early T cells in non-severe SARS-CoV-2 infection. In germline, CDR1 is MGHDK, CDR2 SYGVNS. This CDR3 has 14 residues. The J segment lost 3 bases and the V segment lost 1 base, leaving 1 base of the junction unmatched. TCRdb independently ran MiXCR on the 5' RACE reads; one entry per CDR3 protein. The sample carries tens of thousands of distinct CDR3 sequences, around 19% recorded once. This TCR was recovered from an adult who was a healthcare worker with PCR-confirmed SARS-CoV-2 infection or an uninfected control (not recorded which). This rearrangement joins TRBV25-1 to TRBJ2-3; 7 nucleotides line up with TRBD2. This material consisted of whole blood, taken at baseline. This CDR3 is CASSELGGTDTQYF. CDR3 coding DNA: TGTGCCAGCAGTGAATTGGGAGGGACAGATACGCAGTATTTT.